This TCR beta chain is from a study of human T cells and chemical hapten exposure. About the research overall: Patch testing was performed with 0.01% DPC on the upper back, with reading at 6 days. Slight volume differences across pooled libraries mainly accounted for varying per-sample TCR yields.

TCRdb re-analysed the RACE reads in MiXCR, keeping a single row per CDR3 protein. The repertoire holds 180,000 or so distinct CDR3 sequences, with 13% to 15% as singletons. Indicated time point: patch test 1, 2 weeks after DPC sensitization. The treatment is: therapeutic diphenylcyclopropenone sensitization with weekly scalp DPC. Germline assignment: CDR1 DFQATT and CDR2 SNEGSKA (reference sequence). The CDR3 runs to 12 residues. The sequence derives from a woman aged 25-40 years with alopecia areata. Some clones in this sample may be carry-over from other donors' samples. The chain links TRBV20-1 to TRBJ1-2; 8 bases are shared with TRBD1. Sample: whole blood, taken in connection with sensitization to the hapten diphenylcyclopropenone (DPC). The CDR3 loop reads CNGTGFGYGYTF. CDR3 coding DNA: TGCAATGGGACAGGATTCGGCTATGGCTACACCTTC.